The sequence of this T cell receptor beta chain was determined in a study of cytomegalovirus exposure and HLA in healthy donors. For this clone: Relative to the germline gene, one junction end is altered; a read error may explain this.

PCR used 60 Vbeta primers and 13 Jbeta primers. The method was immunoSEQ multiplex PCR; TCRdb's version includes in-frame clones alone and lacks a portion of them. The repertoire holds 100,000 to 150,000 clones, with around 82% as singletons. Germline V gives CDR1 SNHLY, CDR2 FYNNEI. The CDR3 is 13 residues long. Sequences were obtained from PBMCs. J is TRBJ2-3 and V is TRBV2, with 7 bases lining up with TRBD2. The clonotype was recovered from a young man in good health and CMV-seropositive. The CDR3: CVFSSGGGDTQYF. The CDR3 nucleotides read TGCGTTTTCTCTAGCGGAGGTGGAGATACGCAGTATTTT.